These T cell receptor beta chains were read from a single sample in a study of cytomegalovirus exposure and HLA in healthy donors. The protocol was immunoSEQ multiplex PCR, while the TCRdb copy is restricted to in-frame clones and leaves out a portion. The repertoire shows around 140,000 clones; the top ten hold more than 0.8%. The sequenced sample consisted of PBMCs. These TCRs come from a male donor in good health and CMV-seronegative. The CDR3 runs from the conserved cysteine through the conserved F or W. The D gene is left open where the match is weak.

d_call | j_call | v_call | cdr3_nt | cdr3_aa
. | TRBJ1-1 | TRBV5-1 | TGCGCCAGCAGCTTGGCCGACCGACAGGACACTGAAGCTTTCTTT | CASSLADRQDTEAFF
. | TRBJ2-2 | TRBV29-1 | TGCAGCGTTGAAAGGGGTGACAGTTACACCGGGGAGCTGTTTTTT | CSVERGDSYTGELFF
. | TRBJ1-2 | TRBV7-9 | TGTGCCAGCAGCTCGGGGGGGGTCTATGGCTACACCTTC | CASSSGGVYGYTF
. | TRBJ1-2 | TRBV6-5 | TGTGCCAGCAGTTACTCGAGGGTCTATGGCTACACCTTC | CASSYSRVYGYTF
. | TRBJ1-4 | TRBV19 | TGTGCCAGTAGTATAGGGGGTTCAGGGTCGGGCAATGAAAAACTGTTTTTT | CASSIGGSGSGNEKLFF
TRBD1 | TRBJ2-7 | TRBV6-1 | TGTGCCAGCGGAGATCGGGACAGAACATACGAGCAGTACTTC | CASGDRDRTYEQYF
. | TRBJ2-2 | TRBV9 | TGTGCCAGCAGCGAAGGATACAGGGGGGGAGGCGGGGAGCTGTTTTTT | CASSEGYRGGGGELFF
. | TRBJ1-2 | TRBV5-4 | TGTGCCAGCAGCTTGAGTAGCAGCTATGGCTACACCTTC | CASSLSSSYGYTF
TRBD2 | TRBJ2-5 | TRBV7-3 | TGTGCCAGCAGCTTAGGGGGGGGTCGCGTAGAGACCCAGTACTTC | CASSLGGGRVETQYF
TRBD1 | TRBJ1-2 | TRBV25-1 | TGTGCCAGCAGTCCCCAGGGGGCCTGGGATGGCTACACCTTC | CASSPQGAWDGYTF
TRBD2 | TRBJ2-4 | TRBV30 | TGTGCCTGGAGTAAGGGTTTAGAAGGCGGGGGAAACATTCAGTACTTC | CAWSKGLEGGGNIQYF
TRBD1 | TRBJ2-1 | TRBV5-5 | TGTGCCAGCAGCAACCTGAACGGACAGGGTGAGAATGAGCAGTTCTTC | CASSNLNGQGENEQFF
TRBD1 | TRBJ2-7 | TRBV4-3 | TGCGCCAGCAGCCAGGGGGACAGGGAGGCCTACGAGCAGTACTTC | CASSQGDREAYEQYF
TRBD1 | TRBJ2-3 | TRBV7-2 | TGTGCCAGCAGCTTAGTACAGGGGACAGATACGCAGTATTTT | CASSLVQGTDTQYF
. | TRBJ1-2 | TRBV6-5 | TGTGCCAGCAGTTACTCCAGGGAAGGCTATGGCTACACCTTC | CASSYSREGYGYTF
. | TRBJ1-6 | TRBV28 | TGTGCCAGCAGTTTGACAGGAGAGGCCCTCCACTTT | CASSLTGEALHF
TRBD1 | TRBJ2-6 | TRBV30 | TGTGCCTGGAGTGAGGGAAAACAGGGGACGATATCTGGGGCCAACGTCCTGACTTTC | CAWSEGKQGTISGANVLTF
TRBD2 | TRBJ2-5 | TRBV7-9 | TGTGCCAGCAGCCCCAACCCGGGAGGGAAAGAGACCCAGTACTTC | CASSPNPGGKETQYF
. | TRBJ2-2 | TRBV6-5 | TGTGCCAGCAGCTCACAGGGTGCGAACACCGGGGAGCTGTTTTTT | CASSSQGANTGELFF
. | TRBJ1-2 | TRBV29-1 | TGCAGCACGTTGGGAGGGGGGACTGCTGGCTACACCTTC | CSTLGGGTAGYTF
TRBD1 | TRBJ1-2 | TRBV28 | TGTGCCAGCAGTCCCCTGGACAGGGGAACTAACTATGGCTACACCTTC | CASSPLDRGTNYGYTF
. | TRBJ1-1 | TRBV6-6 | TGTGCCAGCAGTTACGACACTGGTATGACTGAAGCTTTCTTT | CASSYDTGMTEAFF
TRBD2 | TRBJ2-7 | TRBV30 | TGTGCCTGGAGTCTCGGCCCGGGACAGGTAACTCTAGCGGGAGGTCCTAGTACGAGAGAGCAGTACTTC | CAWSLGPGQVTLAGGPSTREQYF